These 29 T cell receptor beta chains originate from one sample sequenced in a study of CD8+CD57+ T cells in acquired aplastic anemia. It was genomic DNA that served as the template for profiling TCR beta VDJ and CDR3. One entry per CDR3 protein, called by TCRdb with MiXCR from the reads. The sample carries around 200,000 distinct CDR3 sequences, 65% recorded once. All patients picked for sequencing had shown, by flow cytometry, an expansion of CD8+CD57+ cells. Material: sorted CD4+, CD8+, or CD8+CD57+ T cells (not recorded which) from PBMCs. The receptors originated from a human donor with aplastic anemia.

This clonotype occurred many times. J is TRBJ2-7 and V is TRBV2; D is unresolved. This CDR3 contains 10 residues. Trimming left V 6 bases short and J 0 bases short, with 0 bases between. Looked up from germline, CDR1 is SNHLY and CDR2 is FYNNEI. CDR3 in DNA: TGTGCCAGCAGCTCCTACGAGCAGTACTTC. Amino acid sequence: CASSSYEQYF.

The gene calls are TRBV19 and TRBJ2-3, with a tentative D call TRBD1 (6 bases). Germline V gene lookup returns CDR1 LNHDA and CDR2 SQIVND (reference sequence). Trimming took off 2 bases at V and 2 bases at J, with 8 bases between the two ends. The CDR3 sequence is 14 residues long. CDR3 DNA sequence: TGTGCCAGTAGTATAAGGGGGACCACAGATACGCAGTATTTT. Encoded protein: CASSIRGTTDTQYF.

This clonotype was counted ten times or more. The CDR3 DNA follows: TGTGCCAGCAGCTACACTTCCTACGAGCAGTACTTC. Translating it yields CASSYTSYEQYF. The gene calls are TRBV11-2 and TRBJ2-7; no reliable D call. V was clipped by 4 bases and J by 1 base, with 5 bases between them. Germline CDR1 SGHAT, CDR2 FQNNGV. This CDR3 contains 12 residues.

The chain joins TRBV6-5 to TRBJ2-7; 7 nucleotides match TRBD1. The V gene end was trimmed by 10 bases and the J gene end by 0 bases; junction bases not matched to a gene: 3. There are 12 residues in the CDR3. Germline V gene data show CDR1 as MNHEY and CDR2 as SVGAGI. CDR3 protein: CATGQVSYEQYF. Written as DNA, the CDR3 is TGTGCCACCGGACAGGTCTCCTACGAGCAGTACTTC.

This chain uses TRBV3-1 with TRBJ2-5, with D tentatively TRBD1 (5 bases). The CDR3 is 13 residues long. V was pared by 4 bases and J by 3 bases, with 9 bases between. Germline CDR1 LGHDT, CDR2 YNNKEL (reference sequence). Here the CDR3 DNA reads TGTGCCAGCAGCCCCAGCAGGGAAGAGACCCAGTACTTC. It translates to CASSPSREETQYF.

The CDR3 here is CASREDYEQYF. DNA for the CDR3: TGTGCCAGCCGGGAAGACTACGAGCAGTACTTC. This rearrangement joins TRBV6-1 to TRBJ2-7; D might be TRBD2 (5 bases). This CDR3 has 11 residues. The ends were cut back, 8 bases at V and 3 bases at J, with 8 bases in the middle. Germline values: CDR1 MNHNS, CDR2 SASEGT.

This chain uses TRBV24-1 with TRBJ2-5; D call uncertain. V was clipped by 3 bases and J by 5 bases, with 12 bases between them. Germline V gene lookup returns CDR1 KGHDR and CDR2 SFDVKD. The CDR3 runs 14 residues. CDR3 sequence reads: CATSDAWDGETQYF. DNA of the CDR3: TGTGCCACCAGTGATGCTTGGGATGGGGAGACCCAGTACTTC.

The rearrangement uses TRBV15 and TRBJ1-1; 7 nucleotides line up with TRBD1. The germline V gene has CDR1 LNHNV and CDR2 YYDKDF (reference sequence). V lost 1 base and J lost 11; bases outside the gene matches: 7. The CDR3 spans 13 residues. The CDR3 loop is CATSRVEGAWAFF. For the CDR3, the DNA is TGTGCCACCAGCAGAGTGGAGGGGGCTTGGGCTTTCTTT.

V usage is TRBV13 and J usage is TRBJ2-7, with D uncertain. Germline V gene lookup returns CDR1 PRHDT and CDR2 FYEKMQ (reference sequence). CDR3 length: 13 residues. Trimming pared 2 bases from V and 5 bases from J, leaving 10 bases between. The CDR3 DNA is TGTGCCAGCAGCTTATCACAGTCCAACGAGCAGTACTTC. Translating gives CASSLSQSNEQYF. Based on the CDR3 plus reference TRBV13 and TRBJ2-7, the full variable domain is AAGVIQSPRHLIKEKRETATLKCYPIPRHDTVYWYQQGPGQDPQFLISFYEKMQSDKGSIPDRFSAQQFSDYHSELNMSSLELGDSALYFCASSLSQSNEQYFGPGTRLTVT.

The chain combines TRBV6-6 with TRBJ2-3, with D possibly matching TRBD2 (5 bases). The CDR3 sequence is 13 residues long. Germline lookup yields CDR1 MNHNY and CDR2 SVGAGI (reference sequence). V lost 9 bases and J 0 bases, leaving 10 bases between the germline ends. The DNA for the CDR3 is TGTGCCAGGGCCGGGGATAGCACAGATACGCAGTATTTT. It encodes CARAGDSTDTQYF.

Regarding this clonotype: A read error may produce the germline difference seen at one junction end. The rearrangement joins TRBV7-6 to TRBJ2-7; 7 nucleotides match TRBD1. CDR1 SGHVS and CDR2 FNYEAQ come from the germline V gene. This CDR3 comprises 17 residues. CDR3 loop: CASSQGSFRDSSYEQYF. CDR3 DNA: TGCGCCAGCAGCCAAGGTTCCTTCCGGGACAGCTCCTACGAGCAGTACTTC.

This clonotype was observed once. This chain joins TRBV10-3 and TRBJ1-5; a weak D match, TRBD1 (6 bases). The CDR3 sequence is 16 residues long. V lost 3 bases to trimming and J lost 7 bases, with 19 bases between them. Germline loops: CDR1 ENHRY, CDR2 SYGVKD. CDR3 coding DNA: TGTGCCATCAGTGATTCGGGTCCGGGGGGCGACCAGCCCCAGCATTTT. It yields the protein CAISDSGPGGDQPQHF.

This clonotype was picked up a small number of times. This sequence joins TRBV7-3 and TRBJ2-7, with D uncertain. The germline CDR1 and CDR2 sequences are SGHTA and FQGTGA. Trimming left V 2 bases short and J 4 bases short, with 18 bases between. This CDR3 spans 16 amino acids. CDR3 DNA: TGTGCCAGCAGCTTACCGGTGGGTGGGAAGGTTTACGAGCAGTACTTC. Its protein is CASSLPVGGKVYEQYF. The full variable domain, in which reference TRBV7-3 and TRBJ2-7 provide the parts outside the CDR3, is GAGVSQTPSNKVTEKGKYVELRCDPISGHTALYWYRQSLGQGPEFLIYFQGTGAADDSGLPNDRFFAVRPEGSVSTLKIQRTERGDSAVYLCASSLPVGGKVYEQYFGPGTRLTVT.

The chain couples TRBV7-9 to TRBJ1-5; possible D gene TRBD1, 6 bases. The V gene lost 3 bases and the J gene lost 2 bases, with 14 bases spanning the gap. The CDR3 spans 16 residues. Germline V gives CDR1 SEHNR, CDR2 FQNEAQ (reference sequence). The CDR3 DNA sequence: TGTGCCAGCAGCTTGGGTGGGGGCAGGGGCAATCAGCCCCAGCATTTT. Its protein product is CASSLGGGRGNQPQHF.

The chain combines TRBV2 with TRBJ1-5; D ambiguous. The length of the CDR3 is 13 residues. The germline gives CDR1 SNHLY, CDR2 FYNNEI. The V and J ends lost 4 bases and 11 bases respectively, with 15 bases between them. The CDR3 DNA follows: TGTGCCAGCAGTGGAGGAGGCCTACAGTCCCAGCATTTT. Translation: CASSGGGLQSQHF.

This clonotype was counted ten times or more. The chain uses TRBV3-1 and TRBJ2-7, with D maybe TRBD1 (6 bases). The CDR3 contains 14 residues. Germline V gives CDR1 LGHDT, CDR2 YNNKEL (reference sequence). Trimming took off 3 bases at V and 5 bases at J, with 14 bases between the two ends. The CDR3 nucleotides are TGTGCCAGCAGCCAGGCAGGGGACCCCCACGAGCAGTACTTC. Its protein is CASSQAGDPHEQYF.

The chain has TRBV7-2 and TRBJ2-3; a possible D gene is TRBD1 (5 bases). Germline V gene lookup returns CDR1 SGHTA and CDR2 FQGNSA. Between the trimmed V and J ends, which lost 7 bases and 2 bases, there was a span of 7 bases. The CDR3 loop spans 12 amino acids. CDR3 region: CASIGATDTQYF. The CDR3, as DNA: TGTGCCAGCATAGGGGCCACAGATACGCAGTATTTT.

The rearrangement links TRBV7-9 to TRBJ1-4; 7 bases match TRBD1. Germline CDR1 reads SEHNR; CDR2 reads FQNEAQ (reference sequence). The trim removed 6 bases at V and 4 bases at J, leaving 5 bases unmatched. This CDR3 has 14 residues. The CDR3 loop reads CASSPGTVNEKLFF. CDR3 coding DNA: TGTGCCAGCAGTCCCGGGACAGTTAATGAAAAACTGTTTTTT.

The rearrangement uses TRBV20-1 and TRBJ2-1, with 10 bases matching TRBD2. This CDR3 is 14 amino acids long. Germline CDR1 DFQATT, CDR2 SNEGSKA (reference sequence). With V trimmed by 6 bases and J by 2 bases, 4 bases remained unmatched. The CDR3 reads CSASGLATYNEQFF. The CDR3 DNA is TGCAGTGCCTCGGGACTAGCGACCTACAATGAGCAGTTCTTC.

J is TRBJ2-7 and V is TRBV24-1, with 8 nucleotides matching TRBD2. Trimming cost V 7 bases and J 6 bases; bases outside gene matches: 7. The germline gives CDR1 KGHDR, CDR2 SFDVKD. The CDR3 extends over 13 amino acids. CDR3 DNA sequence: TGTGCCACCAGCCCGGGGGGGGGTCGCGAGCAGTACTTC. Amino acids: CATSPGGGREQYF.

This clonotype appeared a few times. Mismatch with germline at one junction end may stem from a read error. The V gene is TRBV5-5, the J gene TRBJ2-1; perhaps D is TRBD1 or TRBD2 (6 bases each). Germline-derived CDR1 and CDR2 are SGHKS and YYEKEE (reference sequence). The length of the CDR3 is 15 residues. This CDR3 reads CASSLEGGHYNEQFF. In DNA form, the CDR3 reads TGCGCCAGCAGCTTGGAGGGGGGCCACTACAATGAGCAGTTCTTC.

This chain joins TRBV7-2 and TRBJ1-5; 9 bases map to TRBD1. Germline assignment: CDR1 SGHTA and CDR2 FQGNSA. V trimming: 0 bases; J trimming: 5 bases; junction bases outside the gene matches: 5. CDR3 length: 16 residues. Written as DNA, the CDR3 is TGTGCCAGCAGCTTAGCGTGGACAGGGGTCCATCAGCCCCAGCATTTT. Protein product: CASSLAWTGVHQPQHF.

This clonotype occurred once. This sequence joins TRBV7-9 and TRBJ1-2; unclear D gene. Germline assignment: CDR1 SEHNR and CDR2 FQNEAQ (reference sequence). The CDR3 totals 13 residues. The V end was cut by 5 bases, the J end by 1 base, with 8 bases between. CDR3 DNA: TGTGCCAGCAGCGGGTCAGATAACTATGGCTACACCTTC. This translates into CASSGSDNYGYTF.

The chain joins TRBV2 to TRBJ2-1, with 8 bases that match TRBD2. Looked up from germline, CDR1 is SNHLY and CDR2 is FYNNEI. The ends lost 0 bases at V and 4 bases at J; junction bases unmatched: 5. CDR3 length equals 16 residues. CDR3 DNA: TGTGCCAGCAGTGAAGCGAGCGGGAGTTGGTACAATGAGCAGTTCTTC. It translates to CASSEASGSWYNEQFF.

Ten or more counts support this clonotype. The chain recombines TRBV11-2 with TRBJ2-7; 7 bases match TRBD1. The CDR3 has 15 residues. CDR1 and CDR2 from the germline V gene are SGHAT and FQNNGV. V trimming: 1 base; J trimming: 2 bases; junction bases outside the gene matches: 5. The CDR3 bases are TGTGCCAGCAGCTTAGTCCCGGACAGGACCTACGAGCAGTACTTC. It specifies CASSLVPDRTYEQYF.

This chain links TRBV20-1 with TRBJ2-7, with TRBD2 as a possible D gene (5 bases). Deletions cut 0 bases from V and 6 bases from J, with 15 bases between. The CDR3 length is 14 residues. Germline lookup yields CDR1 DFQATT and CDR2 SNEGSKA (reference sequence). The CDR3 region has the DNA TGCAGTGCTAGAGACTTGAAGGGAGTGGGCGAGCAGTACTTC. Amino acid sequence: CSARDLKGVGEQYF.

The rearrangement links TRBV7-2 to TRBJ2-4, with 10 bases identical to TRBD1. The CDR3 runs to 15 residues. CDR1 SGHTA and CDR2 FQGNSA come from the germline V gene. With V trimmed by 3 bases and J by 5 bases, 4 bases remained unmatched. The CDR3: CASSLTGGLENIQYF. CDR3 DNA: TGTGCCAGCAGCTTGACAGGGGGCTTGGAAAACATTCAGTACTTC.

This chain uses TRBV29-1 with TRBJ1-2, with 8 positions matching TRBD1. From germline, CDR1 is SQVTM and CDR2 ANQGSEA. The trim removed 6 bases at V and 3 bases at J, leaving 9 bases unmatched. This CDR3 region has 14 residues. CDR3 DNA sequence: TGCAGCGTGGAGACCAGGGGGCTGGACTATGGCTACACCTTC. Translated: CSVETRGLDYGYTF.

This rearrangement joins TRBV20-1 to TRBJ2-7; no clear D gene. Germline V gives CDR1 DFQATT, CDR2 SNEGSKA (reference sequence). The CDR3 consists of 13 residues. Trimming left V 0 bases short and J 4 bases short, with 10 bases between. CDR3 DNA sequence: TGCAGTGCTAGAGATCCAACGGCATACGAGCAGTACTTC. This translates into CSARDPTAYEQYF.